Presented here are 27 T cell receptor beta chains from one specimen sequenced in a study of human thymus T cells. Assay used: immunoSEQ multiplex PCR; TCRdb lists only in-frame clones, some missing. The data hold fewer than 85,000 clones, with roughly 94% observed a single time. Thymic samples were excised during corrective heart operations. Input material: thymus tissue. The receptors here all came from a girl under three years old with a congenital heart defect but otherwise immunologically healthy.

The chain uses TRBV7-9 and TRBJ2-2, with D uncertain. Trimming removed 5 bases at V and 0 bases at J, with 19 bases between. The germline V gene encodes CDR1 SEHNR and CDR2 FQNEAQ (reference sequence). The CDR3 length is 18 residues. CDR3 region: CASSPLDLFPANTGELFF. CDR3 DNA sequence: TGTGCCAGCAGCCCGCTAGACCTTTTCCCTGCGAACACCGGGGAGCTGTTTTTT.

The table lists this clone with a count of one. The chain links TRBV5-8 to TRBJ2-5; 9 positions match TRBD2. CDR3 length: 16 residues. Germline values: CDR1 SGHTS, CDR2 YDEGEE. V dropped 2 bases and J dropped 1; count of bases not matched to a gene: 6. The CDR3 loop is CASSFGGRVPQETQYF. The CDR3 DNA follows: TGTGCCAGCAGCTTTGGCGGGAGGGTCCCCCAAGAGACCCAGTACTTC.

The V and J genes are TRBV7-2 and TRBJ2-7, with 9 bases aligning to TRBD2. The CDR3 length is 15 residues. The germline gives CDR1 SGHTA, CDR2 FQGNSA. V gave up 4 bases and J gave up 2 bases; unmatched junction bases: 6. The CDR3 DNA reads as TGTGCCAGCAGCTCGAGACTAGCGGTTACCTACGAGCAGTACTTC. It is translated as CASSSRLAVTYEQYF. The full variable domain, with the rest looked up from reference TRBV7-2 and TRBJ2-7, is GAGVSQSPSNKVTEKGKDVELRCDPISGHTALYWYRQSLGQGLEFLIYFQGNSAPDKSGLPSDRFSAERTGGSVSTLTIQRTQQEDSAVYLCASSSRLAVTYEQYFGPGTRLTVT.

V gene TRBV7-2 combines with J gene TRBJ2-7; TRBD2 agrees at 7 bases. The junction had 9 bases not matched to a gene; V was cut back by 7 bases and J by 0 bases. Germline CDR1 reads SGHTA; CDR2 reads FQGNSA. CDR3 length equals 15 residues. Here the CDR3 DNA reads TGTGCCAGCACCTACGGCGGGAGTACCTCCTACGAGCAGTACTTC. Amino acids: CASTYGGSTSYEQYF.

J is TRBJ2-7 and V is TRBV28, with 7 nucleotides matching TRBD1. There are 16 residues in the CDR3. Looked up from germline, CDR1 is MDHEN and CDR2 is SYDVKM. With 5 bases clipped from V and 4 bases from J, the junction kept 14 bases outside the gene matches. The CDR3 sequence is CASSPGYRGPPYEQYF. CDR3 sequence (DNA): TGTGCCAGCAGTCCAGGATACAGGGGCCCCCCTTACGAGCAGTACTTC.

This rearrangement joins TRBV2 to TRBJ2-1; perhaps D is TRBD1 or TRBD2 (5 bases each). Trimming shortened V by 6 bases and J by 3 bases, and 15 bases separated the two germline ends. Germline V gives CDR1 SNHLY, CDR2 FYNNEI. CDR3 length: 15 residues. The CDR3 DNA follows: TGTGCCAGCAGAGGGGAGACAGACTTCTACAATGAGCAGTTCTTC. It encodes CASRGETDFYNEQFF.

This chain joins TRBV6-1 and TRBJ2-7; D call uncertain. The CDR3 spans 15 residues. Trimming cost V 6 bases and J 3 bases, with 18 bases left between them. CDR1 is MNHNS and CDR2 is SASEGT in the germline V gene. The DNA of the CDR3 is TGTGCCAGCAGCGAGAGACCGACCTCGGGCTACGAGCAGTACTTC. This gives the protein CASSERPTSGYEQYF.

The chain is built from TRBV25-1 and TRBJ2-2, with D hard to call. The V gene lost 2 bases and the J gene lost 0 bases, with 7 bases spanning the gap. The germline V gene has CDR1 MGHDK and CDR2 SYGVNS. CDR3 length equals 15 residues. Here the CDR3 reads CASSERAANTGELFF. CDR3 DNA: TGTGCCAGCAGTGAAAGGGCAGCGAACACCGGGGAGCTGTTTTTT.

V gene TRBV27 combines with J gene TRBJ2-1; 8 bases are a match to TRBD1. The CDR3 is 16 amino acids. V shed 2 bases, J shed 2 bases, and the junction held 5 bases outside the gene matches. Per germline, CDR1 MNHEY and CDR2 SMNVEV (reference sequence). This CDR3 reads CASSLGRDRPYNEQFF. The CDR3 DNA reads TGTGCCAGCAGTTTAGGCAGGGACAGGCCCTACAATGAGCAGTTCTTC.

The V gene is TRBV19, the J gene TRBJ2-3, with TRBD2 matching over 9 bases. V shed 3 bases, J shed 3 bases, and the junction held 13 bases outside the gene matches. This CDR3 is 18 amino acids long. Germline-derived CDR1 and CDR2 are LNHDA and SQIVND (reference sequence). CDR3 nucleotides: TGTGCCAGTAGTATTCCGAAAATAGCGGGAGAGAGGACAGATACGCAGTATTTT. Residues: CASSIPKIAGERTDTQYF.

The V call is TRBV4-1, the J call TRBJ2-1, with no clear D. Germline V gene lookup returns CDR1 MGHRA and CDR2 YSYEKL. The CDR3 contains 16 residues. Deletions cut 1 base from V and 5 bases from J, with 15 bases between. In DNA, the CDR3 is TGCGCCAGCAGCCAAGTGGCCGGATCGTTAAACAATGAGCAGTTCTTC. Translating it yields CASSQVAGSLNNEQFF.

The J gene is TRBJ2-7, the V gene TRBV19, with TRBD2 matching 9 bases. Germline CDR1 and CDR2: LNHDA and SQIVND (reference sequence). The J segment lost 1 base and the V segment lost 5 bases, leaving 3 bases of the junction unmatched. This CDR3 has 14 residues. The CDR3 is CASSYAGGSYEQYF. As DNA, the CDR3 is TGTGCCAGTAGTTATGCGGGAGGGTCCTACGAGCAGTACTTC.

This rearrangement joins TRBV27 to TRBJ1-5; the D is unclear. The CDR3 runs 14 residues. Per germline, CDR1 MNHEY and CDR2 SMNVEV (reference sequence). V was trimmed by 4 bases and J by 5 bases, leaving 12 bases between them. CDR3 sequence (DNA): TGTGCCAGCAGTTCGAGGGAGATAGATCAGCCCCAGCATTTT. Encoded protein: CASSSREIDQPQHF.

The CDR3 is CASSLNGSKAHNEQFF. CDR3 sequence (DNA): TGTGCCAGCAGCTTGAACGGGAGTAAGGCCCACAATGAGCAGTTCTTC. The chain employs TRBV5-5 and TRBJ2-1, with D perhaps matching TRBD2 (6 bases). Germline CDR1 reads SGHKS; CDR2 reads YYEKEE (reference sequence). V was cut by 1 base and J by 5 bases, with 16 bases left in between. There are 16 residues in the CDR3.

This chain links TRBV7-9 with TRBJ1-2; a possible D gene is TRBD1 (5 bases). The germline gives CDR1 SEHNR, CDR2 FQNEAQ (reference sequence). V was pared by 4 bases and J by 4 bases, with 13 bases between. The CDR3 extends over 14 amino acids. DNA of the CDR3: TGTGCCAGCAGCTCCAGTCGGGGGGTCTATGGCTACACCTTC. It is translated as CASSSSRGVYGYTF.

The chain joins TRBV21-1 to TRBJ1-1. TRBV21-1 is a pseudogene segment. The CDR3 sequence is 13 residues long. The CDR3 DNA sequence: TGTGCCAGCACCTCGTTCTGGAGCACTGAAGCTTTCTTT. This codes for CASTSFWSTEAFF.

This chain uses TRBV4-1 with TRBJ2-1; either TRBD1 or TRBD2 may fit D (5 bases each). The CDR3 covers 19 residues. Germline CDR1 and CDR2: MGHRA and YSYEKL. The V end lost 0 bases, the J end lost 2 bases, and 20 bases lay between the germline ends. CDR3: CASSQDDVSWGKTYNEQFF. The CDR3 DNA is TGCGCCAGCAGCCAAGATGACGTTTCGTGGGGGAAGACCTACAATGAGCAGTTCTTC.

The gene calls are TRBV4-1 and TRBJ2-3; 8 bases map to TRBD2. CDR1 MGHRA and CDR2 YSYEKL come from the germline V gene. With 1 base clipped from V and 4 bases from J, the junction kept 13 bases outside the gene matches. The CDR3 length is 18 residues. DNA for the CDR3: TGCGCCAGCAGCCAAGGGCTTCTAGCGGGCCCGGGACCAGATACGCAGTATTTT. Protein: CASSQGLLAGPGPDTQYF.

CDR3 region: CASSQERDEYNEQFF. The CDR3 nucleotides read TGCGCCAGCAGCCAAGAAAGGGACGAATACAATGAGCAGTTCTTC. This sequence joins TRBV4-1 and TRBJ2-1; D may match TRBD1 or TRBD2 (5 bases each). The germline gives CDR1 MGHRA, CDR2 YSYEKL. Trimming took off 0 bases at V and 4 bases at J, with 10 bases between the two ends. The CDR3 is 15 amino acids.

This chain joins TRBV5-1 and TRBJ2-5, with 7 bases fitting TRBD2. CDR1 is SGHRS, CDR2 YFSETQ, per germline. V lost 4 bases and J lost 1; bases outside the gene matches: 19. CDR3 length: 19 residues. CDR3 loop: CASSRLAELKRIPQETQYF. As DNA, the CDR3 is TGCGCCAGCAGCCGTCTAGCGGAACTAAAAAGAATTCCCCAAGAGACCCAGTACTTC.

This clone was seen once. V usage is TRBV27 and J usage is TRBJ2-3; 7 bases agree with TRBD2. The CDR3 runs 17 residues. The V segment lost 8 bases and the J segment 1 base; nucleotides outside the gene matches: 15. Germline V lookup: CDR1 MNHEY, CDR2 SMNVEV (reference sequence). CDR3 amino acids: CASQFIGRGEGTDTQYF. The CDR3 DNA reads TGTGCCAGCCAGTTTATAGGGAGGGGCGAGGGCACAGATACGCAGTATTTT.

CDR3 bases: TGTGCCAGCAGTATGGACAGGGGGCTCGGCACTGAAGCTTTCTTT. Translated: CASSMDRGLGTEAFF. The chain combines TRBV28 with TRBJ1-1; 11 bases agree with TRBD1. The CDR3 sequence is 15 residues long. CDR1 and CDR2 (germline): MDHEN, SYDVKM. Trimming removed 5 bases from V and 4 bases from J; junction bases left unmatched: 6.

The rearrangement joins TRBV11-2 to TRBJ1-1, with TRBD1 as a possible D gene (5 bases). This CDR3 is 14 amino acids long. CDR1 and CDR2 (germline): SGHAT, FQNNGV. Trimming removed 6 bases at V and 4 bases at J, with 15 bases between. CDR3 region: CASSQPSGVTEAFF. Written as DNA, the CDR3 is TGTGCCAGCAGTCAACCCTCGGGGGTCACTGAAGCTTTCTTT. The variable domain in full, completed from reference TRBV11-2 and TRBJ1-1, reads EAGVAQSPRYKIIEKRQSVAFWCNPISGHATLYWYQQILGQGPKLLIQFQNNGVVDDSQLPKDRFSAERLKGVDSTLKIQPAKLEDSAVYLCASSQPSGVTEAFFGQGTRLTVV.

This chain links TRBV7-9 with TRBJ1-4, with D possibly being TRBD1 (6 bases). V gave up 7 bases and J gave up 5 bases, with 8 bases separating them. The germline CDR1 and CDR2 sequences are SEHNR and FQNEAQ (reference sequence). The CDR3 spans 12 residues. In nucleotides, the CDR3 is TGTGCCAGCAAGCAGGGGAATGAAAAACTGTTTTTT. Translation gives CASKQGNEKLFF.

This rearrangement joins TRBV28 to TRBJ1-5; D unclear. Trimming shortened V by 7 bases and J by 9 bases, and 13 bases separated the two germline ends. In germline, CDR1 is MDHEN, CDR2 SYDVKM. This CDR3 spans 12 amino acids. The CDR3 coding sequence is TGTGCCAGCATCCAAACGGAGGGGCCCCAGCATTTT. This codes for CASIQTEGPQHF.

This sequence joins TRBV9 and TRBJ1-1; D not resolved. This CDR3 spans 15 amino acids. Germline V gene data show CDR1 as SGDLS and CDR2 as YYNGEE. Trimming removed 0 bases at V and 4 bases at J, with 13 bases between. This CDR3 is CASSVVRAKGTEAFF. The CDR3 DNA reads TGTGCCAGCAGCGTAGTTCGGGCAAAGGGCACTGAAGCTTTCTTT.

The rearrangement links TRBV4-1 to TRBJ2-7; 8 nucleotides agree with TRBD2. Per the germline V gene, CDR1 is MGHRA and CDR2 is YSYEKL. V shed 3 bases and J 2 bases; nucleotides not matched to a gene: 9. This CDR3 has 16 amino acids. CDR3 bases: TGCGCCAGCAGCCATATAGCGGGACCCGGGACCTACGAGCAGTACTTC. Translated: CASSHIAGPGTYEQYF.